Listed here are 11 T cell receptor beta chains from one sample, sequenced in a study of T cell responses to AZD1222 COVID-19 vaccine. The assay was immunoSEQ multiplex PCR, and TCRdb's table has in-frame clones only and misses some. The sample has 55,000 to 70,000 clones; over 60% are singletons. The sequencing here drew on peripheral blood, taken on day 0 of AZD1222 vaccination. The receptor set was obtained from an adult in good health.

The chain is built from TRBV18 and TRBJ2-7, with 7 bases lining up with TRBD1. From germline, CDR1 is KGHSH and CDR2 LQKENI. J lost 2 bases, V lost 5 bases, and 6 bases had no gene match. The CDR3 contains 14 residues. CDR3 protein: CASSRSQGAYEQYF. Written as DNA, the CDR3 is TGTGCCAGCTCAAGGAGTCAGGGGGCCTACGAGCAGTACTTC.

This chain links TRBV30 with TRBJ2-2; TRBD1 or TRBD2 may be the D gene (5 bases each). CDR1 and CDR2 (germline): GTSNPN, SVGIG (reference sequence). Trimming removed 5 bases at V and 1 base at J, with 23 bases between. This CDR3 comprises 18 residues. CDR3 region: CAWQLPVIGAGNTGELFF. Here the CDR3 DNA reads TGTGCCTGGCAACTCCCCGTAATCGGGGCTGGGAACACCGGGGAGCTGTTTTTT.

This chain uses TRBV10-3 with TRBJ2-2; weak D call: TRBD1 (6 bases). Germline V gives CDR1 ENHRY, CDR2 SYGVKD. The CDR3 length is 12 residues. Trimming shortened V by 7 bases and J by 4 bases, and 7 bases separated the two germline ends. CDR3 protein: CAIKGGTGELFF. The CDR3 nucleotides are TGTGCCATCAAAGGGGGCACCGGGGAGCTGTTTTTT.

This chain connects TRBV5-1 to TRBJ1-1, with 7 nucleotides matching TRBD1. Trimming at V came to 4 bases and at J to 5 bases, leaving 8 bases not matched to a gene. Germline CDR1 SGHRS, CDR2 YFSETQ. The CDR3 runs to 14 residues. In DNA, the CDR3 is TGCGCCAGCAGCCAACTGGACAGGAGGACTGAAGCTTTCTTT. Its translation is CASSQLDRRTEAFF.

The table lists this clone with a count of one. The rearrangement uses TRBV3-1 (or the pseudogene TRBV3-2) and TRBJ2-3, with D unresolved. The germline V gene has CDR1 LGHDT and CDR2 YNNKEL (reference sequence). Deletions cut 2 bases from V and 2 bases from J, with 11 bases between. The CDR3 spans 15 residues. The CDR3 spells CASSQSLAYTDTQYF. The CDR3 DNA reads TGTGCCAGCAGCCAATCTTTAGCTTACACAGATACGCAGTATTTT.

V and J are TRBV7-3 and TRBJ2-1; no firm D call. Germline V gene sequence: CDR1 SGHTA, CDR2 FQGTGA. The V gene lost 4 bases and the J gene lost 9 bases, with 13 bases spanning the gap. The CDR3 contains 13 residues. The CDR3 is CASSSRISGEQFF. Written as DNA, the CDR3 is TGTGCCAGCAGCTCGAGGATCTCGGGTGAGCAGTTCTTC.

The CDR3: CASSFGVGRYTGELFF. In DNA, the CDR3 is TGTGCCAGCAGCTTCGGTGTAGGGAGGTACACCGGGGAGCTGTTTTTT. V and J are TRBV14 and TRBJ2-2; TRBD2 might be the D (6 bases). Germline V gene data show CDR1 as SGHDN and CDR2 as FVKESK. V was shortened by 5 bases and J by 3 bases, with 16 bases between the two germline ends. This CDR3 has 16 amino acids.

The gene calls are TRBV5-6 and TRBJ2-5, with D possibly matching TRBD1 (6 bases). The germline gives CDR1 SGHDT, CDR2 YYEEEE. V dropped 4 bases and J dropped 1 base, with 14 bases sitting between them. This CDR3 has 15 amino acids. The CDR3 nucleotides are TGTGCCAGCAGCCGAGGACAGATGATCCAAGAGACCCAGTACTTC. Translating it yields CASSRGQMIQETQYF.

The chain recombines TRBV11-2 with TRBJ2-7; unclear D gene. The CDR3 runs 14 residues. V lost 5 bases and J lost 2, with 13 bases in between. Germline values: CDR1 SGHAT, CDR2 FQNNGV. This chain's CDR3 is CASSREVLAYEQYF. In DNA form, the CDR3 reads TGTGCCAGCAGCAGAGAAGTTTTAGCCTACGAGCAGTACTTC.

CDR3: CASSVVSGGVETQYF. In DNA, the CDR3 is TGTGCCAGCAGCGTAGTCAGCGGGGGCGTAGAGACCCAGTACTTC. The chain has TRBV9 and TRBJ2-5; 8 bases are shared with TRBD2. The germline V gene has CDR1 SGDLS and CDR2 YYNGEE. This CDR3 comprises 15 residues. V lost 0 bases, J lost 4 bases, and 5 bases stayed unmatched.

The V call is TRBV19, the J call TRBJ1-5; no firm D call. The CDR3 consists of 15 residues. V was pared by 3 bases and J by 9 bases, with 18 bases between. CDR1 LNHDA and CDR2 SQIVND come from the germline V gene (reference sequence). The CDR3: CASSILGEVLGPQHF. CDR3 nucleotides: TGTGCCAGTAGTATTTTGGGAGAAGTTTTGGGGCCCCAGCATTTT.